The 8 T cell receptor beta chains listed next were all sequenced from one sample in a study of STAT3 mutations in large granular lymphocyte leukemia. Study-level results: At least one immunodominant TCR beta clonotype appeared in every T-cell large granular lymphocyte leukemia patient.

Method: immunoSEQ multiplex PCR; TCRdb's copy keeps in-frame clones and lacks some. This sample yields around 13,000 clones, of which around nine tenths are seen a single time; approximately 31% belongs to the top ten. Their antigens remain unidentified. Sequencing used peripheral blood mononuclear cells. These receptors were collected from a man between 35 and 55 years old with T-cell large granular lymphocyte leukemia. Some clones in this sample may be carry-over from other donors' samples.

The V call is TRBV6-5, the J call TRBJ2-7, with D possibly being TRBD1 (6 bases). The V end was cut by 4 bases, the J end by 2 bases, with 12 bases between. CDR1 MNHEY and CDR2 SVGAGI come from the germline V gene. This CDR3 comprises 14 residues. The CDR3 DNA sequence: TGTGCCAGCAGTTGGGGGCCGGGCCCCTACGAGCAGTACTTC. The encoded protein is CASSWGPGPYEQYF.

This clone has just one count. The gene calls are TRBV6-6 and TRBJ2-5, with unresolved D. Deletions cut 0 bases from V and 1 base from J, with 9 bases between. CDR3 length equals 15 residues. CDR1 is MNHNY and CDR2 is SVGAGI in the germline V gene (reference sequence). The CDR3: CASSYSMNSQETQYF. The CDR3 bases are TGTGCCAGCAGTTACTCGATGAATAGCCAAGAGACCCAGTACTTC.

The CDR3 here is CATSRDLVQNEKLFF. DNA for the CDR3: TGTGCCACCAGCAGAGACTTGGTCCAAAATGAAAAACTGTTTTTT. The rearrangement joins TRBV15 to TRBJ1-4; D ambiguous. The CDR3 is 15 amino acids. CDR1 is LNHNV and CDR2 is YYDKDF in the germline V gene (reference sequence). Trimming took off 0 bases at V and 5 bases at J, with 10 bases between the two ends.

The chain uses TRBV7-9 and TRBJ2-7; TRBD1 agrees at 8 bases. J gave up 0 bases and V 3 bases, and 7 bases lay outside the gene matches. Germline V gene sequence: CDR1 SEHNR, CDR2 FQNEAQ (reference sequence). This CDR3 has 16 residues. The CDR3 is CASSFDRGASSYEQYF. Here the CDR3 DNA reads TGTGCCAGCAGCTTCGACAGGGGAGCTAGCTCCTACGAGCAGTACTTC.

This rearrangement joins TRBV5-6 to TRBJ1-2; D possibly corresponds to TRBD1 (5 bases). The V end was cut by 1 base, the J end by 1 base, with 11 bases between. CDR3 length: 15 amino acids. Germline values: CDR1 SGHDT, CDR2 YYEEEE. In nucleotides, the CDR3 is TGTGCCAGCAGCTTGTGGGGCAGCAGTAACTATGGCTACACCTTC. It specifies CASSLWGSSNYGYTF.

The chain joins TRBV10-3 to TRBJ1-5; TRBD1 aligns across 7 bases. V lost 5 bases, J lost 5 bases, and 3 bases stayed unmatched. Per germline, CDR1 ENHRY and CDR2 SYGVKD. The CDR3 runs to 13 residues. The CDR3 sequence: CAISRQGDQPQHF. The CDR3 nucleotides read TGTGCCATCAGTAGGCAGGGGGATCAGCCCCAGCATTTT.

This clone was seen a single time. J is TRBJ1-6 and V is TRBV10-3; 8 nucleotides line up with TRBD1. V lost 6 bases and J lost 8; bases outside the gene matches: 9. The CDR3 runs to 15 residues. Germline CDR1 and CDR2: ENHRY and SYGVKD. The CDR3 region has the DNA TGTGCCATCAGGCACCGGGACAGGAAGGATTCACCCCTCCACTTT. Amino acid sequence: CAIRHRDRKDSPLHF.

This clone was counted a few times. V is TRBV18 and J is TRBJ2-7, with D tentatively TRBD1 (5 bases). V was clipped by 0 bases and J by 2 bases, with 20 bases between them. CDR3 length: 18 residues. Germline CDR1 KGHSH, CDR2 LQKENI. DNA for the CDR3: TGTGCCAGCTCACCACCTCTCCCGGACAAAAAATTCCCCTACGAGCAGTACTTC. Translated, it gives CASSPPLPDKKFPYEQYF.